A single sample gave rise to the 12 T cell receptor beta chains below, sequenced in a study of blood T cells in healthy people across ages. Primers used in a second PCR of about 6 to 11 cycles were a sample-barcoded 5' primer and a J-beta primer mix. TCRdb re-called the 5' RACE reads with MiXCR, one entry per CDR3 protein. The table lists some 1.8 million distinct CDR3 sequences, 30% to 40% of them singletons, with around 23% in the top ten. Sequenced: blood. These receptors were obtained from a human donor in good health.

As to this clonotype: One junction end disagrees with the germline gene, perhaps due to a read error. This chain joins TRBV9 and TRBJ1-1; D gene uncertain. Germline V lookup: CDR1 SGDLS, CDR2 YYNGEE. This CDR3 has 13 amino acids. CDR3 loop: CTSSVSTNTEAFF. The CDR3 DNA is TGTACCAGCAGCGTCTCTACGAACACTGAAGCTTTCTTT.

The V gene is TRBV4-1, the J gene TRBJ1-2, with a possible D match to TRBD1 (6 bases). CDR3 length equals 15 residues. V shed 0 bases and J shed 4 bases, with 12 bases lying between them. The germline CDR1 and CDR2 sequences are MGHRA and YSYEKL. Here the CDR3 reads CASSQDRQARYGYTF. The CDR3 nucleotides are TGCGCCAGCAGCCAAGATAGACAGGCCCGCTATGGCTACACCTTC.

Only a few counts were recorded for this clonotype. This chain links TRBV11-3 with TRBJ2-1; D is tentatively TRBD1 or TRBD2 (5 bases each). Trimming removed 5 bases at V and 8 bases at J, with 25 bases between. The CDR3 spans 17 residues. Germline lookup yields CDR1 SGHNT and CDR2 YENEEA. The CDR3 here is CASSPGRWQGSVDEQFF. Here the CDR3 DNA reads TGTGCCAGCAGCCCAGGAAGATGGCAGGGTAGCGTCGATGAGCAGTTCTTC.

The CDR3 region has the DNA TGCAGTGCTAGAAGGGGGGCGGGTCAGCCCCAGCATTTT. Protein: CSARRGAGQPQHF. V is TRBV20-1 and J is TRBJ1-5; weak D call: TRBD1 (6 bases). CDR1 and CDR2 (germline): DFQATT, SNEGSKA (reference sequence). This CDR3 has 13 residues. V was clipped by 2 bases and J by 6 bases, with 11 bases between them.

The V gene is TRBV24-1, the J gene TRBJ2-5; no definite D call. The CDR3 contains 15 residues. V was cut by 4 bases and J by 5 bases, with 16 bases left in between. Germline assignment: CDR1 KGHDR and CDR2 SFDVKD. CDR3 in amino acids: CATSDMGTLGETQYF. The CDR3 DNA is TGTGCCACCAGTGACATGGGCACCCTAGGGGAGACCCAGTACTTC.

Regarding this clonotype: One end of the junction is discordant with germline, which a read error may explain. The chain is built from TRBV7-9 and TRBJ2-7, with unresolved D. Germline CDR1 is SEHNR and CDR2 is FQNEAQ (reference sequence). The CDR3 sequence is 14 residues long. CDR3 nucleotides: TGTACCAGCAGCTTTTGGGCGGATCATCACGAGCAGTACTTC. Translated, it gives CTSSFWADHHEQYF.

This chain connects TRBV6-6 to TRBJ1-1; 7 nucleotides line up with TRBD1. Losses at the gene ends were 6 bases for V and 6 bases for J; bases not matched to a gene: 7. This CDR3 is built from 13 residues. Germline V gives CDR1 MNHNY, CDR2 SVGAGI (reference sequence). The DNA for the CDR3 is TGTGCCAGCAGACGACAGGGTAGCCCTGAAGCTTTCTTT. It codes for CASRRQGSPEAFF.

The CDR3 sequence: CASSLDEEETQYF. CDR3 DNA: TGTGCCAGCAGCTTAGATGAAGAAGAGACCCAGTACTTC. The V call is TRBV13, the J call TRBJ2-4; the D is unclear. The DNA end is more similar to TRBJ2-5, so the J call may be wrong. Germline lookup yields CDR1 PRHDT and CDR2 FYEKMQ (reference sequence). The length of the CDR3 is 13 residues.

The CDR3 loop is CATASMGNQPQHF. CDR3 DNA sequence: TGTGCCACCGCGTCAATGGGCAATCAGCCCCAGCATTTT. V usage is TRBV24-1 and J usage is TRBJ1-5; D remains unclear. CDR3 length: 13 residues. Trimming pared 9 bases from V and 2 bases from J, leaving 10 bases between. Germline CDR1 and CDR2: KGHDR and SFDVKD.

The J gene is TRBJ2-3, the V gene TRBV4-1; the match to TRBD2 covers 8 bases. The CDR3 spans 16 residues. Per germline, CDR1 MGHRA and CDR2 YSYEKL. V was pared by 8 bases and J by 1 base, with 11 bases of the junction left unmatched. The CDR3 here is CASSYLRGARTDTQYF. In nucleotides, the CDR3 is TGCGCCAGCTCTTACCTGCGGGGGGCCCGCACAGATACGCAGTATTTT.

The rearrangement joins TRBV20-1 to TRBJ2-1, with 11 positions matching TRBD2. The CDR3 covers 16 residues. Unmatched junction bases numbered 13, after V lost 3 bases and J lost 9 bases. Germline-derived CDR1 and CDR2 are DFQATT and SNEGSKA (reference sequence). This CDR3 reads CSARTLAGGLMGEQFF. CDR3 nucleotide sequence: TGCAGTGCTAGGACGTTAGCGGGGGGGCTCATGGGTGAGCAGTTCTTC.

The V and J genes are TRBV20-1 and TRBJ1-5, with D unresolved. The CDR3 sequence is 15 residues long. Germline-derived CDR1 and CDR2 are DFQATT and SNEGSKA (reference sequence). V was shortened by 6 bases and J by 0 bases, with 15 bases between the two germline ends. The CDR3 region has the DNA TGCAGTGCCCAGTCGGCACAGTATAGCAATCAGCCCCAGCATTTT. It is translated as CSAQSAQYSNQPQHF.